This TCR beta chain was identified in a study of shared clonotypes between healthy human individuals. General study findings and limits: Non-shared clonotypes were found to have lower generation probabilities than the clonotypes that were shared by all four of the sorted-subset donors. It was the few donors that limited the genetic and exposure-history diversity represented.

This clone was detected once. The antigen remains unidentified. CDR1 SGHTA and CDR2 FQGNSA come from the germline V gene. The length of the CDR3 is 12 residues. V shed 8 bases and J shed 10 bases, with 15 bases lying between them. Deep-level settings were used for running the assay. TCRdb's copy holds only in-frame clones and misses some; the assay was immunoSEQ multiplex PCR. This table has 2,500,000 or so clones, 90% to 95% appearing once. The clonotype originates from a man aged 18 to 29 in good health. Sequencing was done on a sample of naive CD4+ T cells sorted from blood. The subset: CD45RA+ positively selected. The V call is TRBV7-2, the J call TRBJ2-1; tentatively, D is TRBD1 (5 bases). The CDR3 DNA follows: TGTGCCAGCCGCCTTGCACCAGGGGAGCAGTTCTTC. This translates into CASRLAPGEQFF.